This TCR beta chain was found in a study of blood T cells in healthy people across ages. Study conclusions and caveats: A greater number of naive CD4+ cells and higher diversity distinguished long-lived donors from aged donors.

This clonotype was recorded a few times. What it binds is not known. Germline values: CDR1 SQVTM, CDR2 ANQGSEA. The CDR3 length is 12 residues. Trimming removed 3 bases from V and 6 bases from J, with 10 bases in between. Primers used in a second PCR of about 6 to 11 cycles were a sample-barcoded 5' primer and a J-beta primer mix. Every cDNA molecule carried a tag from a template-switch adaptor bearing 12 random nucleotides. TCRdb passed the 5' RACE reads through MiXCR, listing each CDR3 protein once. The sample lists some 1 million distinct CDR3 sequences; 40% to 55% were seen once. V gene TRBV29-1 combines with J gene TRBJ2-3; D gene unclear. The sequencing input was blood. The TCR comes from a woman in her sixties in good health. The CDR3 coding sequence is TGCAGCGTTGAGATGGGTGGGGATACGCAGTATTTT. Encoded protein: CSVEMGGDTQYF.